The 26 T cell receptor beta chains below all came from one sample that was sequenced in a study of T-cell memory formation after mild COVID-19 (dated by TCRdb to the early 2020s). The library was produced with 5' RACE. The run used an Illumina NovaSeq 6000. Starting from the raw public reads, TCRdb applied fastp trimming at Q25, assembled clones with MiXCR and retained in-frame beta chains. Rows with a matching CDR3 protein are joined into one entry that keeps the most common DNA and genes. This sample gives hundreds of thousands of distinct CDR3 sequences in total; roughly 20% of them show up just once. Roughly 8% of the sample belongs to the ten largest clones. The material sequenced was PBMCs or a T cell subset sorted from them (not recorded which). The source of these receptors is an adult woman who had mild COVID-19 (a few samples of this study predate the infection). The sample titles of this study are shuffled in the database, so cell type and time point are left out; the donor was told from shared clones.

V is TRBV6-5 and J is TRBJ2-2; the D gene is possibly TRBD2 (5 bases). V was clipped by 7 bases and J by 1 base, with 10 bases between them. Germline V gives CDR1 MNHEY, CDR2 SVGAGI. There are 14 residues in the CDR3. In DNA form, the CDR3 reads TGTGCCAGCACACCGAGCGGGAACACCGGGGAGCTGTTTTTT. Its protein is CASTPSGNTGELFF.

The chain carries TRBV2 and TRBJ2-7; D might be TRBD1 (5 bases). Germline assignment: CDR1 SNHLY and CDR2 FYNNEI. This CDR3 has 13 amino acids. V was cut by 5 bases and J by 3 bases, with 11 bases left in between. This CDR3 reads CASSSTGFYEQYF. The CDR3, as DNA: TGTGCCAGCAGTAGTACAGGATTCTACGAGCAGTACTTC.

The CDR3 spells CASSYTGVNTEAFF. The CDR3 DNA reads as TGTGCCAGCAGTTATACAGGGGTAAACACTGAAGCTTTCTTT. V and J are TRBV2 and TRBJ1-1; 7 bases map to TRBD1. CDR3 size: 14 residues. Losses at the gene ends were 5 bases for V and 2 bases for J; bases not matched to a gene: 5. Per the germline V gene, CDR1 is SNHLY and CDR2 is FYNNEI.

This clonotype turned up a few times. This sequence joins TRBV7-2 and TRBJ2-1; the match to TRBD2 covers 7 bases. Per the germline V gene, CDR1 is SGHTA and CDR2 is FQGNSA. The V and J ends lost 0 bases and 10 bases, in that order; junction bases with no gene match: 6. CDR3 length: 14 residues. This CDR3 is CASSLAGGNREQFF. The DNA for the CDR3 is TGTGCCAGCAGCTTAGCGGGAGGGAATCGGGAGCAGTTCTTC.

This sequence joins TRBV6-2 or TRBV6-3 and TRBJ1-5; TRBD1 matches 9 bases. CDR3 length: 14 residues. The germline gives CDR1 MNHEY, CDR2 SVGEGT. The trim removed 7 bases at V and 5 bases at J, leaving 6 bases unmatched. The CDR3 DNA follows: TGTGCCAGCAAGAAAGACAGGGGGGATCAGCCCCAGCATTTT. Residues: CASKKDRGDQPQHF.

The V call is TRBV7-8, the J call TRBJ1-2; D is uncertain. The CDR3 is 16 amino acids. Germline V gene data show CDR1 as SGHVS and CDR2 as FQNEAQ. Trimming left V 6 bases short and J 4 bases short, with 21 bases between. Written as DNA, the CDR3 is TGTGCCAGCAGGGACCCTGATGCCCAGCCCGGCTATGGCTACACCTTC. This codes for CASRDPDAQPGYGYTF.

As for this clonotype: The junction departs from germline at one end; a sequencing error may be responsible. The CDR3 is CASSQMKALLGDTIYF. The DNA for the CDR3 is TGTGCCAGCAGCCAAATGAAAGCCCTCCTTGGAGACACCATATATTTT. V gene TRBV7-9 combines with J gene TRBJ1-3; no firm D call. CDR1 SEHNR and CDR2 FQNEAQ come from the germline V gene (reference sequence). The CDR3 sequence is 16 residues long.

The chain uses TRBV19 and TRBJ2-1; weak D call: TRBD1 (6 bases). Trimming pared 3 bases from V and 0 bases from J, leaving 9 bases between. This CDR3 has 15 residues. CDR1 LNHDA and CDR2 SQIVND come from the germline V gene (reference sequence). The CDR3 coding sequence is TGTGCCAGTAGTATTGGACAGAGCTCCTACAATGAGCAGTTCTTC. Protein product: CASSIGQSSYNEQFF. Together with reference TRBV19 and TRBJ2-1, the CDR3 gives the full variable domain: DGGITQSPKYLFRKEGQNVTLSCEQNLNHDAMYWYRQDPGQGLRLIYYSQIVNDFQKGDIAEGYSVSREKKESFPLTVTSAQKNPTAFYLCASSIGQSSYNEQFFGPGTRLTVL.

This clonotype was picked up a small number of times. This chain joins TRBV3-1 and TRBJ2-2, with D tentatively TRBD2 (7 bases). There are 17 residues in the CDR3. Germline CDR1 LGHDT, CDR2 YNNKEL (reference sequence). V was cut by 4 bases and J by 5 bases, with 20 bases left in between. The CDR3 loop is CASSRFGGGGRTGELFF. The CDR3 coding sequence is TGTGCCAGCAGCCGGTTCGGTGGGGGGGGCCGGACCGGGGAGCTGTTTTTT.

The V gene is TRBV30, the J gene TRBJ1-5, with no clear D. The CDR3 is 13 amino acids. V was pared by 6 bases and J by 1 base, with 10 bases between. Per the germline V gene, CDR1 is GTSNPN and CDR2 is SVGIG (reference sequence). CDR3 DNA sequence: TGTGCCTGTTCCCGGGGAAGCAATCAGCCCCAGCATTTT. Protein: CACSRGSNQPQHF.

This clonotype was found a few times. The CDR3 region is CASSSSGVPTGELFF. Here the CDR3 DNA reads TGTGCCAGCAGCTCCTCAGGGGTCCCCACCGGGGAGCTGTTTTTT. The V and J genes are TRBV7-8 and TRBJ2-2; a weak D match, TRBD1 (6 bases). Between the trimmed V and J ends, which lost 4 bases and 4 bases, there was a span of 13 bases. The CDR3 is made up of 15 amino acids. The germline V gene encodes CDR1 SGHVS and CDR2 FQNEAQ.

The chain combines TRBV4-3 with TRBJ1-1; D is ambiguous. CDR3 length: 14 amino acids. Germline V gives CDR1 LGHNA, CDR2 YSLEER. V was trimmed by 5 bases and J by 2 bases, leaving 12 bases between them. This CDR3 reads CASSVRQGNTEAFF. The CDR3 DNA reads as TGCGCCAGCAGCGTTCGACAAGGTAACACTGAAGCTTTCTTT.

This chain uses TRBV5-1 with TRBJ2-7, with a weak D call TRBD1 (6 bases). Trimming left V 0 bases short and J 6 bases short, with 10 bases between. Germline values: CDR1 SGHRS, CDR2 YFSETQ. There are 13 residues in the CDR3. CDR3 amino acids: CASSLGGQGEQYF. The CDR3 nucleotides are TGCGCCAGCAGCTTGGGGGGGCAAGGCGAGCAGTACTTC.

This clonotype was observed many times. The chain joins TRBV11-3 to TRBJ2-1; 10 nucleotides match TRBD1. Per the germline V gene, CDR1 is SGHNT and CDR2 is YENEEA. This CDR3 is built from 16 residues. V lost 5 bases, J lost 3 bases, and 7 bases stayed unmatched. The CDR3 reads CASSIPGQGVYNEQFF. CDR3 DNA: TGTGCCAGCAGCATCCCCGGACAGGGGGTCTACAATGAGCAGTTCTTC.

The rearrangement uses TRBV6-5 and TRBJ2-1; D unresolved. Germline CDR1 reads MNHEY; CDR2 reads SVGAGI. V lost 6 bases, J lost 1 base, and 10 bases lay in between. There are 14 residues in the CDR3. CDR3 residues: CASRASGSYNEQFF. CDR3 in DNA: TGTGCCAGCAGGGCCTCCGGGTCCTACAATGAGCAGTTCTTC.

The chain carries TRBV6-5 and TRBJ1-2; D may be TRBD1 (5 bases). Trimming left V 6 bases short and J 8 bases short, with 10 bases between. The CDR3 loop spans 11 amino acids. Germline CDR1 reads MNHEY; CDR2 reads SVGAGI. The DNA of the CDR3 is TGTGCCAGCAGGGCGACAGTCGGCTACACCTTC. Translation: CASRATVGYTF.

This clonotype was found a few times. The chain uses TRBV12-3 or TRBV12-4 and TRBJ1-1; D is unresolved. Trimming cost V 4 bases and J 4 bases, with 10 bases left between them. There are 13 residues in the CDR3. CDR3 loop: CASSSRVPTEAFF. The CDR3, as DNA: TGTGCCAGCAGTTCCCGGGTTCCCACTGAAGCTTTCTTT.

This clonotype turned up a few times. The gene calls are TRBV7-2 and TRBJ1-1; 7 bases fit TRBD1. The CDR3 loop spans 16 amino acids. V lost 2 bases and J lost 0; bases outside the gene matches: 6. CDR1 is SGHTA and CDR2 is FQGNSA in the germline V gene. The CDR3 bases are TGTGCCAGCAGCTTATGGGGGACAGATATGAACACTGAAGCTTTCTTT. It encodes CASSLWGTDMNTEAFF.

The chain couples TRBV3-1 to TRBJ1-2, with a weak D call TRBD1 (5 bases). V was shortened by 4 bases and J by 5 bases, with 14 bases between the two germline ends. CDR1 is LGHDT and CDR2 is YNNKEL in the germline V gene (reference sequence). CDR3 length equals 14 residues. CDR3 bases: TGTGCCAGCAGCCTTATGTTCGACAGTTATGGCTACACCTTC. It specifies CASSLMFDSYGYTF.

The chain employs TRBV4-1 and TRBJ1-2; 8 bases agree with TRBD1. CDR1 and CDR2 from the germline V gene are MGHRA and YSYEKL. The CDR3 is 15 amino acids. With V trimmed by 0 bases and J by 4 bases, 4 bases remained unmatched. The DNA for the CDR3 is TGCGCCAGCAGCCAAGAGGCAGGGGGCAGCTATGGCTACACCTTC. It specifies CASSQEAGGSYGYTF.

The rearrangement joins TRBV12-5 to TRBJ2-3; TRBD2 might be the D (5 bases). Germline V gene sequence: CDR1 LGHNT, CDR2 FRNRAP. The CDR3 is made up of 16 amino acids. V lost 0 bases to trimming and J lost 4 bases, with 14 bases between them. CDR3 DNA sequence: TGTGCTAGTGGTTTGGTACTAGTTGGATATGCAGATACGCAGTATTTT. Its protein is CASGLVLVGYADTQYF.

This clonotype showed up just a few times. The J gene is TRBJ2-5, the V gene TRBV28, with TRBD2 matching 12 bases. The CDR3 spans 16 residues. Germline V gene sequence: CDR1 MDHEN, CDR2 SYDVKM. The junction had 10 bases not matched to a gene; V was cut back by 6 bases and J by 5 bases. The DNA for the CDR3 is TGTGCCAGCAGGCCGACTAGCGGGAGTCGAGTGGAGACCCAGTACTTC. This encodes CASRPTSGSRVETQYF.

This chain joins TRBV5-1 and TRBJ2-7, with D unclear. The V and J ends lost 4 bases and 3 bases respectively, with 17 bases between them. The CDR3 has 15 residues. Germline CDR1 is SGHRS and CDR2 is YFSETQ. The CDR3 is CASSPRPTAFYEQYF. The CDR3 nucleotides read TGCGCCAGCAGCCCCCGGCCTACTGCCTTCTACGAGCAGTACTTC.

This clonotype was counted between two and nine times. J is TRBJ1-2 and V is TRBV12-3 or TRBV12-4, with D hard to call. Between the trimmed V and J ends, which lost 5 bases and 2 bases, there was a span of 9 bases. This CDR3 is built from 13 residues. The CDR3 spells CASSGGSNYGYTF. The CDR3 coding sequence is TGTGCCAGCAGTGGCGGGTCCAACTATGGCTACACCTTC.

The sample holds a few counts of this clonotype. J is TRBJ1-1 and V is TRBV7-2; D is undetermined. This CDR3 is built from 13 residues. CDR1 and CDR2 from the germline V gene are SGHTA and FQGNSA. V was cut by 4 bases and J by 7 bases, with 13 bases left in between. CDR3 sequence (DNA): TGTGCCAGCAGCTCTATGACGGAGAGTGAAGCTTTCTTT. This translates into CASSSMTESEAFF.

The V call is TRBV12-3 or TRBV12-4, the J call TRBJ2-2; 7 positions agree with TRBD1. V lost 7 bases to trimming and J lost 3 bases; unmatched junction nucleotides: 8. This CDR3 is 15 amino acids long. The CDR3 is CASKPGQTYTGELFF. In DNA form, the CDR3 reads TGTGCCAGCAAACCGGGACAGACCTACACCGGGGAGCTGTTTTTT.